These 22 T cell receptor beta chains were sequenced from one sample in a study of blood T cell repertoires in COVID-19. Here immunoSEQ multiplex PCR was the method, and the copy in TCRdb shows in-frame clones only, minus some. This repertoire shows hundreds of thousands of clones, around nine tenths found once; its top ten account for 0.65% to 0.85%. The material sequenced was peripheral blood. Receptors originate from a man aged 60 to 69 with COVID-19, enrolled during active disease.

The chain uses TRBV5-4 and TRBJ1-1, with 10 bases matching TRBD1. With V trimmed by 4 bases and J by 1 base, 7 bases remained unmatched. This CDR3 has 16 residues. Germline V lookup: CDR1 SGHNT, CDR2 YYREEE (reference sequence). The CDR3 DNA is TGTGCCAGCAGCATGACAGGGGGCGCACGGAACACTGAAGCTTTCTTT. Translation: CASSMTGGARNTEAFF.

V usage is TRBV2 and J usage is TRBJ2-2; 12 nucleotides align to TRBD2. This CDR3 is built from 16 residues. Unmatched junction bases numbered 3, after V lost 6 bases and J lost 1 base. Germline V gene data show CDR1 as SNHLY and CDR2 as FYNNEI. CDR3 in DNA: TGTGCCAGCAGGGGGGGACTAGCGGGGAACACCGGGGAGCTGTTTTTT. It yields the protein CASRGGLAGNTGELFF.

The chain is built from TRBV3-1 (or the pseudogene TRBV3-2) and TRBJ1-4; TRBD1 matches at 8 bases. This CDR3 is 14 amino acids long. Germline V lookup: CDR1 LGHDT, CDR2 YNNKEL (reference sequence). The ends lost 2 bases at V and 5 bases at J; junction bases unmatched: 1. Here the CDR3 reads CASSQQGANEKLFF. CDR3 nucleotides: TGTGCCAGCAGCCAACAGGGGGCGAATGAAAAACTGTTTTTT.

The chain links TRBV5-1 to TRBJ2-5; the D gene is possibly TRBD2 (5 bases). Germline CDR1 is SGHRS and CDR2 is YFSETQ. Trimming pared 0 bases from V and 6 bases from J, leaving 12 bases between. This CDR3 is built from 14 residues. The CDR3 is CASSLGEQGKTQYF. CDR3 in DNA: TGCGCCAGCAGCTTGGGGGAGCAAGGGAAGACCCAGTACTTC.

This clone was seen once. The CDR3, as DNA: TGCAGCGTTGAAGGGCAGGGGGCATTCTACAATGAGCAGTTCTTC. The encoded protein is CSVEGQGAFYNEQFF. This chain joins TRBV29-1 and TRBJ2-1; TRBD1 matches at 8 bases. There are 15 residues in the CDR3. The germline V gene encodes CDR1 SQVTM and CDR2 ANQGSEA. Trimming at V came to 1 base and at J to 3 bases, leaving 5 bases not matched to a gene.

The V call is TRBV7-3, the J call TRBJ2-2; D may be TRBD2 (5 bases). Germline V CDR1 and CDR2: SGHTA, FQGTGA. Trimming shortened V by 1 base and J by 7 bases, and 10 bases separated the two germline ends. The CDR3 consists of 14 residues. The CDR3 DNA sequence: TGTGCCAGCAGCTTAAGCAGCACTAGCGGGGAGCTGTTTTTT. It yields the protein CASSLSSTSGELFF.

The rearrangement uses TRBV3-1 (or the pseudogene TRBV3-2) and TRBJ2-7, with TRBD1 identical over 9 bases. The CDR3 runs to 15 residues. J was trimmed by 5 bases and V by 4 bases; bases with no gene match: 9. The germline V gene encodes CDR1 LGHDT and CDR2 YNNKEL (reference sequence). The CDR3 DNA sequence: TGTGCCAGCAGCCCCGGGACAGGGAGTGAGAACGAGCAGTACTTC. It encodes CASSPGTGSENEQYF.

Only a few counts were recorded for this clone. The chain couples TRBV16 to TRBJ2-1; possibly TRBD1 for D (6 bases). CDR3 length equals 13 residues. The V end was cut by 4 bases, the J end by 8 bases, with 12 bases between. Germline CDR1 KGHSY, CDR2 FQNENV. The CDR3 is CASSRIQGDEQFF. CDR3 DNA sequence: TGTGCCAGCAGCCGAATACAGGGTGATGAGCAGTTCTTC.

The chain recombines TRBV7-2 with TRBJ2-2, with 8 bases identical to TRBD1. Germline values: CDR1 SGHTA, CDR2 FQGNSA. The CDR3 contains 14 residues. Trimming removed 5 bases from V and 6 bases from J; junction bases left unmatched: 5. The CDR3 DNA is TGTGCCAGCAGCCCACGACAGGGGTCCGGGGAGCTGTTTTTT. Translated: CASSPRQGSGELFF.

The rearrangement uses TRBV27 and TRBJ2-7; TRBD2 is a possible D gene (6 bases). CDR3 length: 11 amino acids. Germline lookup yields CDR1 MNHEY and CDR2 SMNVEV (reference sequence). Trimming left V 3 bases short and J 7 bases short, with 7 bases between. CDR3 nucleotide sequence: TGTGCCAGCAGTTTCGCGGGGGAGCAGTACTTC. As protein: CASSFAGEQYF.

This clone was seen more than once but under ten times. V gene TRBV4-3 combines with J gene TRBJ2-3; D unclear. The CDR3 has 15 amino acids. Trimming left V 0 bases short and J 7 bases short, with 14 bases between. Germline V gene sequence: CDR1 LGHNA, CDR2 YSLEER. The CDR3 loop is CASSQDMVVPNTQYF. CDR3 in DNA: TGCGCCAGCAGCCAAGATATGGTAGTCCCCAATACGCAGTATTTT.

About this clone: This same CDR3 is encoded by further DNA sequences in the sample. The chain has TRBV7-3 and TRBJ1-1, with 8 bases aligning to TRBD1. The J segment lost 2 bases and the V segment lost 5 bases, leaving 4 bases of the junction unmatched. The CDR3 has 14 residues. The germline V gene encodes CDR1 SGHTA and CDR2 FQGTGA. CDR3 sequence (DNA): TGTGCCAGCAGCCCGACAGGGGCAAACACTGAAGCTTTCTTT. Translated: CASSPTGANTEAFF.

The chain uses TRBV23-1 and TRBJ2-5; possible D gene TRBD1, 5 bases. TRBV23-1 is marked as an open reading frame, function uncertain. The CDR3 loop spans 12 amino acids. CDR3: CPGYPLQETQYF. DNA of the CDR3: TGCCCAGGGTACCCGTTACAAGAGACCCAGTACTTC.

On this clone itself: Other nucleotide sequences in the sample specify the same CDR3. The chain joins TRBV29-1 to TRBJ1-5, with TRBD1 matching over 8 bases. The trim removed 6 bases at V and 4 bases at J, leaving 11 bases unmatched. Germline CDR1 SQVTM, CDR2 ANQGSEA. The CDR3 covers 15 residues. The CDR3 bases are TGCAGCGTAGGCCTCGGACAGGGCTTTAATCAGCCCCAGCATTTT. Protein product: CSVGLGQGFNQPQHF.

The chain recombines TRBV5-4 with TRBJ1-2; 9 bases are shared with TRBD1. Germline-derived CDR1 and CDR2 are SGHNT and YYREEE (reference sequence). The CDR3 sequence is 14 residues long. V was pared by 4 bases and J by 8 bases, with 9 bases of the junction left unmatched. The CDR3 loop is CASSLMDRGGGYTF. The CDR3, as DNA: TGTGCCAGCAGCCTTATGGACAGGGGCGGCGGCTACACCTTC.

In DNA form, the CDR3 reads TGCGCCAGCAGCTTGGAACCAGGGAGGTACGAGCAGTACTTC. This sequence encodes CASSLEPGRYEQYF. The chain couples TRBV5-1 to TRBJ2-7; tentative D call: TRBD2 (6 bases). CDR1 and CDR2 from the germline V gene are SGHRS and YFSETQ. This CDR3 has 14 residues. Trimming stripped 0 bases from V and 4 bases from J, with 11 bases between.

The V gene is TRBV10-2, the J gene TRBJ2-7; D gene unclear. The germline V gene encodes CDR1 WSHSY and CDR2 SAAADI. Trimming left V 8 bases short and J 2 bases short, with 16 bases between. This CDR3 has 14 residues. CDR3 sequence reads: CASLGPTEAYEQYF. CDR3 sequence (DNA): TGCGCCAGCTTAGGTCCGACTGAGGCCTACGAGCAGTACTTC.

V usage is TRBV12-2 and J usage is TRBJ2-1; TRBD1 is the table's D call, not checked against the DNA. TRBV12-2 is a documented pseudogene. The length of the CDR3 is 15 residues. The CDR3 region has the DNA TGTGCAAGTCGCGAAACAGGGGAGAATTACAATGAGCAGTTCTTC. It is translated as CASRETGENYNEQFF.

The CDR3 DNA follows: TGTGCCAGCAGGGTGGGAGGCACAGATACGCAGTATTTT. As protein: CASRVGGTDTQYF. The chain is built from TRBV7-2 and TRBJ2-3, with D possibly matching TRBD2 (5 bases). The CDR3 totals 13 residues. V lost 6 bases to trimming and J lost 1 base, with 8 bases between them. Germline lookup yields CDR1 SGHTA and CDR2 FQGNSA.

The chain couples TRBV4-1 to TRBJ2-3; 8 bases are a match to TRBD1. V lost 1 base, J lost 2 bases, and 2 bases stayed unmatched. This CDR3 is built from 15 residues. The germline gives CDR1 MGHRA, CDR2 YSYEKL. In DNA form, the CDR3 reads TGCGCCAGCAGCCAAGGACAGGGGAACACAGATACGCAGTATTTT. Translated, it gives CASSQGQGNTDTQYF.

The rearrangement joins TRBV5-4 to TRBJ1-1; 7 positions agree with TRBD1. The J segment lost 7 bases and the V segment lost 0 bases, leaving 12 bases of the junction unmatched. The germline CDR1 and CDR2 sequences are SGHNT and YYREEE (reference sequence). The length of the CDR3 is 16 residues. The CDR3 region has the DNA TGTGCCAGCAGCTTGGATCCGAAGGGGGCGCATTATGAAGCTTTCTTT. Encoded protein: CASSLDPKGAHYEAFF.

V and J are TRBV6-4 and TRBJ2-3; a weak D match, TRBD2 (5 bases). Trimming stripped 6 bases from V and 0 bases from J, with 10 bases between. CDR3 size: 14 residues. Germline V gives CDR1 MRHNA, CDR2 SNTAGT. This CDR3 is CASSATSSTDTQYF. CDR3 bases: TGTGCCAGCAGCGCAACTAGTAGCACAGATACGCAGTATTTT.